This record concerns one TCR beta chain sequence. Its antigen is not known. V shed 3 bases and J shed 5 bases, with 11 bases lying between them. Germline-derived CDR1 and CDR2 are SGDLS and YYNGEE. This CDR3 has 13 amino acids. Libraries were prepared by immunoSEQ multiplex PCR; TCRdb keeps only in-frame clonotypes and omits some of them. The sample shows 90,000 to 110,000 clones, 88% of them seen only once. This sample stems from a study of cytomegalovirus exposure and HLA in healthy donors. General study findings and limits: Later, an analysis found that TCR clusters from the first cohort tended to co-occur in the 120 validation repertoires.

V and J are TRBV9 and TRBJ1-2, with unresolved D. The sequence derives from a woman under 30 in good health and CMV-seronegative. The sequencing sample was made of PBMCs. For the CDR3, the DNA is TGTGCCAGCAGCGCCCCCCGGAGTTATGGCTACACCTTC. It is translated as CASSAPRSYGYTF.